The 30 T cell receptor beta chains below were found in one sample sequenced in a study of blood T cell repertoires in COVID-19. The protocol was immunoSEQ multiplex PCR, while the TCRdb copy is restricted to in-frame clones and leaves out a portion. The profile shows roughly 7,500 clones, 70% to 75% of them singletons. The sequenced sample was peripheral blood. These receptors were obtained from a human donor in a cohort sampled during active COVID-19.

This chain joins TRBV9 and TRBJ1-3, with a tentative D call TRBD1 (6 bases). The length of the CDR3 is 15 residues. V was shortened by 0 bases and J by 0 bases, with 7 bases between the two germline ends. CDR1 and CDR2 (germline): SGDLS, YYNGEE. In nucleotides, the CDR3 is TGTGCCAGCAGCGTAGAAGGGGGCTCTGGAAACACCATATATTTT. Its translation: CASSVEGGSGNTIYF.

The J gene is TRBJ2-7, the V gene TRBV5-5, with D perhaps matching TRBD1 (5 bases). CDR3 length equals 15 residues. CDR1 and CDR2 (germline): SGHKS, YYEKEE (reference sequence). Trimming took off 5 bases at V and 0 bases at J, with 15 bases between the two ends. CDR3 coding DNA: TGTGCCAGCAGTCAAGGGGCAGGAAGCTCCTACGAGCAGTACTTC. As protein: CASSQGAGSSYEQYF.

The chain employs TRBV3-1 (or the pseudogene TRBV3-2) and TRBJ1-6; the D gene is possibly TRBD1 (5 bases). Germline-derived CDR1 and CDR2 are LGHDT and YNNKEL (reference sequence). V was trimmed by 3 bases and J by 11 bases, leaving 14 bases between them. The CDR3 spans 14 residues. The CDR3 DNA reads TGTGCCAGCAGCCAGGGGACGCGGGGCCCACCCCTCCACTTT. This translates into CASSQGTRGPPLHF.

The chain uses TRBV19 and TRBJ2-7, with 10 positions matching TRBD2. Germline V lookup: CDR1 LNHDA, CDR2 SQIVND (reference sequence). This CDR3 spans 15 amino acids. The ends lost 6 bases at V and 6 bases at J; junction bases unmatched: 11. CDR3 bases: TGTGCCAGTAGACCCTCCCCAGCGGGAGGGACCGAGCAGTACTTC. Protein: CASRPSPAGGTEQYF.

This clone was observed once. This sequence joins TRBV7-5 and TRBJ1-2; the table's D call TRBD1 went unverified against the DNA. TRBV7-5 is annotated as a pseudogene. The CDR3 runs 16 residues. This CDR3 reads CARSLVRDRGKDGYTF. In DNA, the CDR3 is TGTGCCAGAAGCTTAGTGAGGGACAGGGGGAAAGATGGCTACACCTTC.

This clone was seen only a few times. The genes are TRBV7-4 and TRBJ1-5; D is unclear. The CDR3 runs 14 residues. Germline V CDR1 and CDR2: SGHVT, SQSDAQ. V lost 1 base and J lost 6, with 10 bases in between. Here the CDR3 reads CASSLESAVQPQHF. The CDR3 DNA reads as TGTGCCAGCAGCTTAGAGAGTGCGGTTCAGCCCCAGCATTTT.

V gene TRBV5-8 combines with J gene TRBJ1-1; 7 positions agree with TRBD1. The V gene end was trimmed by 3 bases and the J gene end by 3 bases; junction bases not matched to a gene: 5. CDR1 and CDR2 (germline): SGHTS, YDEGEE. CDR3 length equals 14 residues. CDR3 region: CASSSSRGDTEAFF. The DNA of the CDR3 is TGTGCCAGCAGCTCCTCCAGGGGGGACACTGAAGCTTTCTTT. Combining the CDR3 with reference TRBV5-8 and TRBJ1-1 gives the whole variable domain EAGVTQSPTHLIKTRGQQATLRCSPISGHTSVYWYQQALGLGLQFLLWYDEGEERNRGNFPPRFSGRQFPNYSSELNVNALELEDSALYLCASSSSRGDTEAFFGQGTRLTVV.

The gene calls are TRBV14 and TRBJ1-2; possibly TRBD1 for D (5 bases). The CDR3 covers 15 residues. Trimming cost V 3 bases and J 4 bases, with 15 bases left between them. Looked up from germline, CDR1 is SGHDN and CDR2 is FVKESK. CDR3 region: CASSQVGHPGYGYTF. In DNA form, the CDR3 reads TGTGCCAGCAGCCAGGTTGGACACCCTGGCTATGGCTACACCTTC.

The chain has TRBV27 and TRBJ1-3; no clear D. The CDR3 runs to 14 residues. Germline V gene lookup returns CDR1 MNHEY and CDR2 SMNVEV (reference sequence). V shed 0 bases and J shed 2 bases, with 5 bases lying between them. The CDR3 sequence: CASSLSTAGNTIYF. CDR3 bases: TGTGCCAGCAGTTTATCCACAGCTGGAAACACCATATATTTT.

The chain has TRBV27 and TRBJ2-2, with TRBD1 identical over 8 bases. CDR1 is MNHEY and CDR2 is SMNVEV in the germline V gene (reference sequence). V lost 6 bases and J lost 4; bases outside the gene matches: 4. The length of the CDR3 is 14 residues. CDR3 sequence: CASSFTGGTGELFF. In DNA form, the CDR3 reads TGTGCCAGCAGCTTTACAGGGGGCACCGGGGAGCTGTTTTTT.

V is TRBV25-1 and J is TRBJ1-1; TRBD1 matches at 9 bases. CDR1 and CDR2 (germline): MGHDK, SYGVNS. The CDR3 runs 14 residues. After removal of 9 bases from V and 0 bases from J, the junction contained 5 bases not matched to a gene. CDR3 sequence reads: CASEQGAMNTEAFF. The CDR3 bases are TGTGCCAGTGAACAGGGGGCCATGAACACTGAAGCTTTCTTT.

This clone occurred a few times. The chain couples TRBV27 to TRBJ1-1; TRBD1 aligns across 8 bases. Unmatched junction bases numbered 6, after V lost 5 bases and J lost 4 bases. CDR3 length equals 14 residues. From germline, CDR1 is MNHEY and CDR2 SMNVEV (reference sequence). The CDR3 coding sequence is TGTGCCAGCAGTCCTTACCAGGGGGCCACTGAAGCTTTCTTT. Protein: CASSPYQGATEAFF.

This chain links TRBV28 with TRBJ2-6, with 9 bases that match TRBD1. V dropped 8 bases and J dropped 0; count of bases not matched to a gene: 5. CDR1 and CDR2 from the germline V gene are MDHEN and SYDVKM. This CDR3 contains 16 residues. CDR3 loop: CASYRGQSSGANVLTF. Here the CDR3 DNA reads TGTGCCAGCTACAGGGGGCAATCCTCTGGGGCCAACGTCCTGACTTTC.

This clone was counted between two and nine times. The chain combines TRBV6-2 or TRBV6-3 with TRBJ2-7; possible D gene TRBD1, 5 bases. The V and J ends lost 5 bases and 2 bases respectively, with 13 bases between them. The CDR3 covers 14 residues. Per the germline V gene, CDR1 is MNHEY and CDR2 is SVGEGT. CDR3 sequence: CASSPPRDPYEQYF. As DNA, the CDR3 is TGTGCCAGCAGTCCCCCCAGGGATCCCTACGAGCAGTACTTC.

This chain links TRBV18 with TRBJ2-5; D is unresolved. V was pared by 3 bases and J by 1 base, with 12 bases between. CDR1 and CDR2 (germline): KGHSH, LQKENI. This CDR3 region has 15 residues. The CDR3 reads CASSPGLRSQETQYF. CDR3 bases: TGTGCCAGCTCACCCGGGTTGCGGAGCCAAGAGACCCAGTACTTC. Looking up the rest from reference TRBV18 and TRBJ2-5 gives the full variable domain: NAGVMQNPRHLVRRRGQEARLRCSPMKGHSHVYWYRQLPEEGLKFMVYLQKENIIDESGMPKERFSAEFPKEGPSILRIQQVVRGDSAAYFCASSPGLRSQETQYFGPGTRLLVL.

This clone turned up a few times. V and J are TRBV28 and TRBJ1-5; a weak D match, TRBD1 (5 bases). This CDR3 comprises 18 residues. With 3 bases removed from V and 2 bases from J, the gap between germline ends came to 20 bases. Germline CDR1 reads MDHEN; CDR2 reads SYDVKM. The CDR3 coding sequence is TGTGCCAGCAGTTTTGTGGGACTCCTACAAGGTGGCAATCAGCCCCAGCATTTT. It codes for CASSFVGLLQGGNQPQHF. Using reference TRBV28 and TRBJ1-5 for the parts outside the CDR3, the full variable domain is DVKVTQSSRYLVKRTGEKVFLECVQDMDHENMFWYRQDPGLGLRLIYFSYDVKMKEKGDIPEGYSVSREKKERFSLILESASTNQTSMYLCASSFVGLLQGGNQPQHFGDGTRLSIL.

V is TRBV9 and J is TRBJ2-7, with unresolved D. Per germline, CDR1 SGDLS and CDR2 YYNGEE. V was trimmed by 3 bases and J by 3 bases, leaving 13 bases between them. The CDR3 contains 14 residues. The chain's CDR3 is CASSAFGSDYEQYF. The DNA of the CDR3 is TGTGCCAGCAGCGCTTTCGGGTCCGACTACGAGCAGTACTTC.

J is TRBJ1-5 and V is TRBV28; TRBD1 is a possible D gene (5 bases). The CDR3 has 15 residues. The germline gives CDR1 MDHEN, CDR2 SYDVKM. Trimming shortened V by 6 bases and J by 2 bases, and 14 bases separated the two germline ends. The CDR3, as DNA: TGTGCCAGCAGCCGAGACAGAGTGGGCAATCAGCCCCAGCATTTT. Translated, it gives CASSRDRVGNQPQHF.

The CDR3 reads CASSESTGEETQYF. CDR3 nucleotides: TGTGCCAGCAGTGAATCGACAGGGGAAGAGACCCAGTACTTC. V is TRBV6-1 and J is TRBJ2-5, with 8 nucleotides matching TRBD1. The junction had 2 bases not matched to a gene; V was cut back by 2 bases and J by 3 bases. The CDR3 contains 14 residues. Germline assignment: CDR1 MNHNS and CDR2 SASEGT.

This clone was counted once. The chain links TRBV5-6 to TRBJ2-7; 7 bases are shared with TRBD2. The CDR3 runs to 14 residues. Germline V gives CDR1 SGHDT, CDR2 YYEEEE. J gave up 3 bases and V 3 bases, and 6 bases lay outside the gene matches. The CDR3 here is CASSWRLAVYEQYF. CDR3 bases: TGTGCCAGCAGCTGGAGGCTAGCGGTCTACGAGCAGTACTTC.

The chain recombines TRBV7-3 with TRBJ2-2, with TRBD2 matching over 16 bases. The CDR3 consists of 20 residues. V shed 4 bases and J 4 bases; nucleotides not matched to a gene: 12. Germline V gene sequence: CDR1 SGHTA, CDR2 FQGTGA. CDR3 protein: CASSSEPPGLAGGRTGELFF. Here the CDR3 DNA reads TGTGCCAGCAGCTCCGAACCCCCGGGACTAGCGGGAGGGCGCACCGGGGAGCTGTTTTTT.

The genes are TRBV19 and TRBJ1-6; D perhaps matches TRBD1 (5 bases). This CDR3 has 14 amino acids. Trimming removed 3 bases at V and 7 bases at J, with 10 bases between. Looked up from germline, CDR1 is LNHDA and CDR2 is SQIVND (reference sequence). The CDR3 bases are TGTGCCAGTAGTATGGTACAGGAGAATTCACCCCTCCACTTT. As protein: CASSMVQENSPLHF.

This clone occurred once. This chain connects TRBV28 to TRBJ1-2; 7 bases fit TRBD1. J gave up 0 bases and V 5 bases, and 15 bases lay outside the gene matches. Germline CDR1 reads MDHEN; CDR2 reads SYDVKM. This CDR3 is 18 amino acids long. The CDR3 loop is CASSAIDRAKPSNYGYTF. As DNA, the CDR3 is TGTGCCAGCAGTGCTATTGACAGGGCGAAGCCTTCTAACTATGGCTACACCTTC.

Relative to its sample, this clone is medium-sized. V gene TRBV27 combines with J gene TRBJ1-2, with a weak D call TRBD1 (6 bases). Germline-derived CDR1 and CDR2 are MNHEY and SMNVEV (reference sequence). Trimming took off 6 bases at V and 3 bases at J, with 14 bases between the two ends. The CDR3 has 14 amino acids. Written as DNA, the CDR3 is TGTGCCAGCAGGGGACATATGGGGGACTATGGCTACACCTTC. This codes for CASRGHMGDYGYTF.

This rearrangement joins TRBV6-5 to TRBJ1-1; tentative D call: TRBD1 (5 bases). CDR3 size: 15 residues. From germline, CDR1 is MNHEY and CDR2 SVGAGI. V lost 0 bases and J lost 1, with 9 bases in between. The CDR3 protein is CASSYSLGGNTEAFF. CDR3 sequence (DNA): TGTGCCAGCAGTTACTCGTTGGGGGGGAACACTGAAGCTTTCTTT.

The V gene is TRBV19, the J gene TRBJ2-1; 13 nucleotides align to TRBD2. The CDR3 loop spans 19 amino acids. V dropped 5 bases and J dropped 7; count of bases not matched to a gene: 17. In germline, CDR1 is LNHDA, CDR2 SQIVND (reference sequence). Here the CDR3 DNA reads TGTGCCAGTAGTGCAACCCAACTAGCGGGAGGGCCTATTGGGAATGAGCAGTTCTTC. It specifies CASSATQLAGGPIGNEQFF.

This sequence joins TRBV7-3 and TRBJ2-3, with TRBD2 identical over 11 bases. V gave up 4 bases and J gave up 1 base; unmatched junction bases: 4. This CDR3 spans 16 amino acids. In germline, CDR1 is SGHTA, CDR2 FQGTGA. CDR3 DNA: TGTGCCAGCAGCTCCCCGGGACTAGCGGGCACAGATACGCAGTATTTT. Translation gives CASSSPGLAGTDTQYF.

J is TRBJ2-4 and V is TRBV7-2, with a possible D match to TRBD1 (6 bases). V was pared by 5 bases and J by 1 base, with 15 bases between. Germline assignment: CDR1 SGHTA and CDR2 FQGNSA. The CDR3 has 16 amino acids. The CDR3 DNA reads TGTGCCAGCAGCCCCGCAGGGGTGGAGGCCAAAAACATTCAGTACTTC. Amino acids: CASSPAGVEAKNIQYF.

The chain carries TRBV7-9 and TRBJ2-1; D remains ambiguous. Between the trimmed V and J ends, which lost 4 bases and 0 bases, there was a span of 19 bases. The germline gives CDR1 SEHNR, CDR2 FQNEAQ (reference sequence). The length of the CDR3 is 18 residues. DNA of the CDR3: TGTGCCAGCAGCTACCCCCGACATTCTCAGAGCTCCTACAATGAGCAGTTCTTC. Protein: CASSYPRHSQSSYNEQFF.

This chain uses TRBV30 with TRBJ1-2, with TRBD1 matching 7 bases. From germline, CDR1 is GTSNPN and CDR2 SVGIG (reference sequence). CDR3 length equals 15 residues. Trimming at V came to 4 bases and at J to 8 bases, leaving 16 bases not matched to a gene. This CDR3 is CAWNRPGQPLVGYTF. The CDR3 coding sequence is TGTGCCTGGAATCGACCGGGACAGCCTTTAGTCGGCTACACCTTC.